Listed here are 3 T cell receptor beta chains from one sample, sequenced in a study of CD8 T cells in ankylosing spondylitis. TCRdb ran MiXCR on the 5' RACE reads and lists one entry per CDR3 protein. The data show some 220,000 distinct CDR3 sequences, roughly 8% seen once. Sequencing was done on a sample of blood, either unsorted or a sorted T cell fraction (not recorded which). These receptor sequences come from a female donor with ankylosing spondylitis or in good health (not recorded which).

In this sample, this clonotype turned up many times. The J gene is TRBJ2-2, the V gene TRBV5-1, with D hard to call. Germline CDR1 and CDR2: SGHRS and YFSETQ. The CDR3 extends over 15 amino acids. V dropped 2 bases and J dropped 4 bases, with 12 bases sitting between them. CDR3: CASSLTNLPTGELFF. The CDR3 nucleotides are TGCGCCAGCAGCTTAACCAACTTACCCACCGGGGAGCTGTTTTTT.

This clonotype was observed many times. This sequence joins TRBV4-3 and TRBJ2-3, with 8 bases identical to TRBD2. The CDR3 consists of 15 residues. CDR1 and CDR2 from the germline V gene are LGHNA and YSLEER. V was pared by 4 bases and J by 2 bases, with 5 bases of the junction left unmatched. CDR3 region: CASSLGRAPTDTQYF. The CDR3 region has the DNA TGCGCCAGCAGCCTCGGGAGGGCCCCCACAGATACGCAGTATTTT.

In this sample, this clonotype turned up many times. CDR3 region: CASSLTRAEKLFF. The DNA of the CDR3 is TGTGCCAGCAGCCTGACGAGGGCTGAAAAACTGTTTTTT. The chain is built from TRBV6-1 and TRBJ1-4; no definite D call. Per the germline V gene, CDR1 is MNHNS and CDR2 is SASEGT. The V gene lost 6 bases and the J gene lost 7 bases, with 12 bases spanning the gap. The CDR3 contains 13 residues.